These 27 T cell receptor beta chains were sequenced from one sample in a study of T-cell reconstitution after alpha-beta-depleted transplantation in children. For TCRbeta, the library was prepared with unique molecular identifiers. From the PCR reads, TCRdb called clonotypes with MiXCR, one entry per CDR3 protein. The sample lists approximately 45,000 distinct CDR3 sequences; about 47% were seen once. Source: peripheral blood, taken before TCRalphabeta/CD19-depleted stem cell transplant. Receptors were obtained from a boy in the first two years of life with SCID, due to receive a stem cell transplant.

The sample holds a few counts of this clonotype. This sequence joins TRBV7-4 and TRBJ2-3, with 8 bases matching TRBD2. CDR3 length: 15 amino acids. CDR1 is SGHVT and CDR2 is SQSDAQ in the germline V gene. J was trimmed by 3 bases and V by 10 bases; bases with no gene match: 12. The chain's CDR3 is CATEEGTSVTDTQYF. The CDR3 DNA sequence: TGTGCCACCGAGGAGGGGACTAGTGTAACAGATACGCAGTATTTT.

The table lists this clonotype with a few counts. This chain connects TRBV12-3 or TRBV12-4 to TRBJ2-1; 9 positions agree with TRBD1. With 2 bases clipped from V and 4 bases from J, the junction kept 12 bases outside the gene matches. CDR3 size: 18 residues. In DNA form, the CDR3 reads TGTGCCAGCAGTTTATTCCCGCGGACAGGGGAAAGGTACAATGAGCAGTTCTTC. Translating it yields CASSLFPRTGERYNEQFF.

This chain connects TRBV3-1 to TRBJ2-1; 8 bases are shared with TRBD2. This CDR3 has 18 amino acids. The V and J ends lost 0 bases and 0 bases, in that order; junction bases with no gene match: 7. CDR1 is LGHDT and CDR2 is YNNKEL in the germline V gene (reference sequence). The CDR3 spells CASSQEAQRGISYNEQFF. In DNA form, the CDR3 reads TGTGCCAGCAGCCAAGAGGCCCAGCGGGGGATCTCCTACAATGAGCAGTTCTTC.

The J gene is TRBJ2-5, the V gene TRBV7-3, with D possibly matching TRBD1 (5 bases). Trimming took 5 bases from V and 5 from J, leaving 12 bases between them. The CDR3 is 13 residues long. CDR1 and CDR2 from the germline V gene are SGHTA and FQGTGA. The CDR3 nucleotides read TGTGCCAGCAGCCGACAGAAGGAGGAGACCCAGTACTTC. This translates into CASSRQKEETQYF.

This chain links TRBV7-9 with TRBJ2-7; TRBD2 might be the D (5 bases). The CDR3 length is 13 residues. The germline V gene has CDR1 SEHNR and CDR2 FQNEAQ (reference sequence). Deletions cut 7 bases from V and 2 bases from J, with 12 bases between. The CDR3 spells CASTTHGAYEQYF. As DNA, the CDR3 is TGTGCCAGCACCACACACGGGGCCTACGAGCAGTACTTC.

J is TRBJ2-3 and V is TRBV12-3 or TRBV12-4, with 11 bases matching TRBD2. Unmatched junction bases numbered 7, after V lost 6 bases and J lost 5 bases. The CDR3 sequence is 15 residues long. The CDR3 protein is CASSRSGGVGDTQYF. The CDR3 DNA is TGTGCCAGCAGCCGTAGCGGGGGGGTAGGAGATACGCAGTATTTT.

The chain combines TRBV12-3 or TRBV12-4 with TRBJ2-1, with D unresolved. Trimming removed 4 bases from V and 8 bases from J, with 21 bases in between. CDR3 length: 16 amino acids. Written as DNA, the CDR3 is TGTGCCAGCAGTTCTTCCGACCCTAGTGAATTCCATGAGCAGTTCTTC. It encodes CASSSSDPSEFHEQFF.

This clonotype was counted only a few times. The chain combines TRBV5-6 with TRBJ1-2, with TRBD1 matching 10 bases. The CDR3 covers 15 residues. The V and J ends lost 4 bases and 5 bases, in that order; junction bases with no gene match: 8. Germline V gene data show CDR1 as SGHDT and CDR2 as YYEEEE. CDR3 sequence reads: CASSRSTGGRYGYTF. The CDR3 DNA reads TGTGCCAGCAGCCGATCGACAGGGGGCAGATATGGCTACACCTTC.

The J gene is TRBJ1-3, the V gene TRBV10-3, with 7 bases aligning to TRBD1. The germline CDR1 and CDR2 sequences are ENHRY and SYGVKD. V lost 10 bases, J lost 2 bases, and 11 bases stayed unmatched. This CDR3 is built from 15 residues. The CDR3 loop reads CATGVDRAAGNTIYF. The CDR3 coding sequence is TGTGCCACTGGAGTCGACAGGGCTGCTGGAAACACCATATATTTT.

The rearrangement links TRBV2 to TRBJ1-5; D possibly corresponds to TRBD1 (5 bases). Germline lookup yields CDR1 SNHLY and CDR2 FYNNEI. The V and J ends lost 8 bases and 1 base respectively, with 15 bases between them. The CDR3 consists of 15 residues. In DNA form, the CDR3 reads TGTGCCAGCTCTTCTCAGGGTTACAGCAATCAGCCCCAGCATTTT. Translation gives CASSSQGYSNQPQHF. Complete variable domain (other parts from reference TRBV2 and TRBJ1-5): EPEVTQTPSHQVTQMGQEVILRCVPISNHLYFYWYRQILGQKVEFLVSFYNNEISEKSEIFDDQFSVERPDGSNFTLKIRSTKLEDSAMYFCASSSQGYSNQPQHFGDGTRLSIL.

The chain has TRBV4-1 and TRBJ2-7; D perhaps matches TRBD1 (6 bases). Deletions cut 0 bases from V and 4 bases from J, with 13 bases between. The CDR3 consists of 15 residues. From germline, CDR1 is MGHRA and CDR2 YSYEKL. The CDR3 loop reads CASSQEPQGHYEQYF. In DNA, the CDR3 is TGCGCCAGCAGCCAAGAGCCACAGGGACATTACGAGCAGTACTTC.

This clonotype was seen a single time. The rearrangement uses TRBV9 and TRBJ2-3, with 8 bases aligning to TRBD2. CDR1 is SGDLS and CDR2 is YYNGEE in the germline V gene. V was pared by 4 bases and J by 4 bases, with 14 bases of the junction left unmatched. This CDR3 region has 17 residues. The CDR3 protein is CASSPEGWTGGPDTQYF. As DNA, the CDR3 is TGTGCCAGCAGCCCGGAGGGGTGGACGGGGGGGCCAGATACGCAGTATTTT.

This clonotype was detected a few times. The gene calls are TRBV28 and TRBJ2-3, with D unclear. The germline V and J ends were trimmed by 4 bases and 2 bases, with 19 bases remaining between them. This CDR3 is built from 17 residues. Germline V gene sequence: CDR1 MDHEN, CDR2 SYDVKM. The CDR3 reads CASSSPPLGRLTDTQYF. CDR3 DNA sequence: TGTGCCAGCAGTTCCCCTCCTTTGGGTCGGCTCACAGATACGCAGTATTTT.

The rearrangement uses TRBV29-1 and TRBJ2-1, with 8 bases fitting TRBD2. V was clipped by 1 base and J by 8 bases; unmatched bases: 7. The CDR3 consists of 14 residues. Germline values: CDR1 SQVTM, CDR2 ANQGSEA. This CDR3 is CSVEARTSLDEQFF. DNA for the CDR3: TGCAGCGTTGAAGCACGGACTAGCCTAGATGAGCAGTTCTTC.

V gene TRBV7-9 combines with J gene TRBJ1-4; possible D gene TRBD1, 5 bases. The ends were cut back, 5 bases at V and 2 bases at J, with 12 bases in the middle. Germline V gene lookup returns CDR1 SEHNR and CDR2 FQNEAQ (reference sequence). The CDR3 is 15 residues long. CDR3 DNA sequence: TGTGCCAGCAGCAACTTCCGGGACACTAATGAAAAACTGTTTTTT. Protein: CASSNFRDTNEKLFF.

The chain links TRBV4-3 to TRBJ2-1; possibly TRBD1 for D (5 bases). Germline V lookup: CDR1 LGHNA, CDR2 YSLEER. This CDR3 has 15 residues. The V end was cut by 1 base, the J end by 9 bases, with 16 bases between. DNA for the CDR3: TGCGCCAGCAGCCAAGTATCGATAAGGGGCGGTGAGCAGTTCTTC. Its translation is CASSQVSIRGGEQFF.

The chain employs TRBV5-1 and TRBJ1-5; D remains ambiguous. The V gene lost 9 bases and the J gene lost 6 bases, with 22 bases spanning the gap. Germline V gene sequence: CDR1 SGHRS, CDR2 YFSETQ. The CDR3 covers 15 residues. CDR3 nucleotide sequence: TGCGCCACTGCACGAGATACACGGGCTGCTCAGCCCCAGCATTTT. As protein: CATARDTRAAQPQHF.

The chain employs TRBV6-4 and TRBJ2-2; D may be TRBD2 (7 bases). V was shortened by 8 bases and J by 3 bases, with 10 bases between the two germline ends. Germline loops: CDR1 MRHNA, CDR2 SNTAGT. This CDR3 has 13 residues. The CDR3 sequence is CASGGADTGELFF. DNA for the CDR3: TGTGCCAGCGGGGGGGCAGACACCGGGGAGCTGTTTTTT.

The chain is built from TRBV9 and TRBJ2-4, with 14 nucleotides matching TRBD2. In germline, CDR1 is SGDLS, CDR2 YYNGEE. The CDR3 has 17 residues. The trim removed 4 bases at V and 4 bases at J, leaving 7 bases unmatched. CDR3 nucleotides: TGTGCCAGCAGCCCGCGACTAGCGGGGGGGTCAAAAAACATTCAGTACTTC. Its translation: CASSPRLAGGSKNIQYF.

The chain employs TRBV7-9 and TRBJ2-5; D tentatively reads TRBD1 or TRBD2 (6 bases each). CDR1 is SEHNR, CDR2 FQNEAQ, per germline (reference sequence). The CDR3 runs 14 residues. The ends were cut back, 5 bases at V and 5 bases at J, with 15 bases in the middle. CDR3 protein: CASSRRGGVETQYF. The DNA of the CDR3 is TGTGCCAGCAGCCGCAGGGGAGGCGTCGAGACCCAGTACTTC.

This clonotype has just one count. This chain joins TRBV7-2 and TRBJ1-3, with D possibly matching TRBD1 (5 bases). Trimming shortened V by 6 bases and J by 0 bases, and 15 bases separated the two germline ends. The CDR3 loop spans 16 amino acids. The germline gives CDR1 SGHTA, CDR2 FQGNSA. The CDR3, as DNA: TGTGCCAGCAGACGTGGGCCGGGGGTCTCTGGAAACACCATATATTTT. Translating it yields CASRRGPGVSGNTIYF. Full variable domain (remainder filled in from reference TRBV7-2 and TRBJ1-3): GAGVSQSPSNKVTEKGKDVELRCDPISGHTALYWYRQSLGQGLEFLIYFQGNSAPDKSGLPSDRFSAERTGGSVSTLTIQRTQQEDSAVYLCASRRGPGVSGNTIYFGEGSWLTVV.

The genes are TRBV28 and TRBJ2-5, with 10 bases fitting TRBD2. Germline values: CDR1 MDHEN, CDR2 SYDVKM. The CDR3 loop spans 12 amino acids. V trimming: 8 bases; J trimming: 9 bases; junction bases outside the gene matches: 6. The CDR3 reads CASAGSGRAQYF. CDR3 bases: TGTGCCAGCGCCGGGAGCGGGAGGGCCCAGTACTTC. Full variable domain (remainder filled in from reference TRBV28 and TRBJ2-5): DVKVTQSSRYLVKRTGEKVFLECVQDMDHENMFWYRQDPGLGLRLIYFSYDVKMKEKGDIPEGYSVSREKKERFSLILESASTNQTSMYLCASAGSGRAQYFGPGTRLLVL.

The chain links TRBV12-3 or TRBV12-4 to TRBJ1-4; D gene uncertain. CDR3 length equals 14 residues. The V end lost 6 bases, the J end lost 8 bases, and 16 bases lay between the germline ends. The CDR3 sequence: CASSRTYSGEKLFF. The CDR3 coding sequence is TGTGCCAGCAGCCGAACGTATTCCGGCGAAAAACTGTTTTTT.

This clonotype turned up a few times. The V and J genes are TRBV20-1 and TRBJ2-5, with D tentatively TRBD2 (6 bases). Trimming shortened V by 6 bases and J by 3 bases, and 8 bases separated the two germline ends. The length of the CDR3 is 11 residues. Germline lookup yields CDR1 DFQATT and CDR2 SNEGSKA (reference sequence). This CDR3 reads CSAGGKETQYF. The CDR3, as DNA: TGCAGTGCGGGGGGAAAAGAGACCCAGTACTTC.

The chain is built from TRBV9 and TRBJ2-7; D is possibly TRBD1 (5 bases). This CDR3 spans 15 amino acids. V dropped 0 bases and J dropped 1 base, with 11 bases sitting between them. The V gene's germline CDR1 is SGDLS and CDR2 YYNGEE. This CDR3 is CASSVDSGRSYEQYF. The CDR3 DNA reads as TGTGCCAGCAGCGTAGATTCAGGGCGTTCCTACGAGCAGTACTTC. The variable domain in full, with the rest retrieved from reference TRBV9 and TRBJ2-7, is DSGVTQTPKHLITATGQRVTLRCSPRSGDLSVYWYQQSLDQGLQFLIQYYNGEERAKGNILERFSAQQFPDLHSELNLSSLELGDSALYFCASSVDSGRSYEQYFGPGTRLTVT.

This clonotype was seen only a few times. V is TRBV7-8 and J is TRBJ2-4; D ambiguous. Germline CDR1 and CDR2: SGHVS and FQNEAQ. Trimming removed 5 bases at V and 1 base at J, with 12 bases between. CDR3 length: 15 residues. The CDR3 here is CASSLQAVAKNIQYF. The CDR3 DNA sequence: TGTGCCAGCAGCCTCCAGGCGGTTGCCAAAAACATTCAGTACTTC.

This chain joins TRBV4-1 and TRBJ1-6, with 8 bases identical to TRBD1. V lost 1 base to trimming and J lost 9 bases; unmatched junction nucleotides: 2. The CDR3 runs to 14 residues. Germline V CDR1 and CDR2: MGHRA, YSYEKL. The CDR3: CASSQATGASPLHF. As DNA, the CDR3 is TGCGCCAGCAGCCAAGCGACAGGGGCTTCACCCCTCCACTTT.